The source of this TCR beta chain is a study of regulatory T cells in long-lasting Graves disease. Study-wide results and limits: The study found lower TCR diversity in persistent Graves' patients than in newly diagnosed ones. Newly diagnosed disease favored TRBV20-1 and TRBJ2-1 over persistent disease.

Trimming took 6 bases from V and 13 from J, leaving 21 bases between them. CDR1 SNHLY and CDR2 FYNNEI come from the germline V gene. The CDR3 covers 13 residues. iRepertoire HTBI primers and Arm-PCR of CDR3 regions built TCR beta libraries. A single record per CDR3 protein comes from TCRdb applying MiXCR to the multiplex PCR reads. The sample holds roughly 420,000 distinct CDR3 sequences, less than 20% seen once. Time point specified: newly diagnosed GD, antithyroid drugs for less than 3 months. There was RNA extracted from PBMCs, and the TCR library was made from it. About this clonotype: Its antigen is not known.

This same sample was also part of a study on T cells in Graves' hyperthyroidism and ophthalmopathy.

Sequenced here: peripheral blood mononuclear cells (PBMCs), sampled at new diagnosis, from a patient treated with antithyroid drugs. The chain combines TRBV2 with TRBJ1-2; no clear D gene. The receptor was isolated from a woman under 30 with Graves disease. CDR3 amino acids: CASSASMGNSITF. The CDR3 region has the DNA TGTGCCAGCAGCGCCAGTATGGGGAATTCGATCACCTTC.